This T cell receptor beta chain was captured by sequencing in a study of blood T cell repertoires in COVID-19. TCRdb's copy holds only in-frame clones and misses some; the assay was immunoSEQ multiplex PCR. The repertoire includes around 130,000 clones, 75% to 90% of them detected once, and roughly 18% sits in the top ten. V lost 4 bases and J 4 bases, leaving 26 bases between the germline ends. CDR1 SGHRS and CDR2 YFSETQ come from the germline V gene. The CDR3 length is 18 residues. Sequenced: peripheral blood. The gene calls are TRBV5-1 and TRBJ2-5; tentatively, D is TRBD1 (5 bases). The TCR originated in a man aged 50 to 60 with active or convalescent COVID-19. CDR3 in DNA: TGCGCCAGCAGCACCGTAGGGGCCGTGGATGGGGTCGGAGAGACCCAGTACTTC. As protein: CASSTVGAVDGVGETQYF. The full variable domain, completed using reference TRBV5-1 and TRBJ2-5, is KAGVTQTPRYLIKTRGQQVTLSCSPISGHRSVSWYQQTPGQGLQFLFEYFSETQRNKGNFPGRFSGRQFSNSRSEMNVSTLELGDSALYLCASSTVGAVDGVGETQYFGPGTRLLVL.